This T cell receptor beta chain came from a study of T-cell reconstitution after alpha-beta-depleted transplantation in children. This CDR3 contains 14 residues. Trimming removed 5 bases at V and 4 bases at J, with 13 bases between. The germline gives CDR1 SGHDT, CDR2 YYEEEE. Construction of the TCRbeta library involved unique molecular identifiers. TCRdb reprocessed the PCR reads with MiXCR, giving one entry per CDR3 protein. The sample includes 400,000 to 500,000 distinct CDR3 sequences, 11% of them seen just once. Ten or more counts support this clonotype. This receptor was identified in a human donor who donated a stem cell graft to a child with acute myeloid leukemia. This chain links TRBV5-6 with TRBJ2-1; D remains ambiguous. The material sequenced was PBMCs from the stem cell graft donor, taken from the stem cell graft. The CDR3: CASRRRTFYNEQFF. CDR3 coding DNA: TGTGCCAGCAGACGTCGTACATTTTACAATGAGCAGTTCTTC. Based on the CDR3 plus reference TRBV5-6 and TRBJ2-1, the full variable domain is DAGVTQSPTHLIKTRGQQVTLRCSPKSGHDTVSWYQQALGQGPQFIFQYYEEEERQRGNFPDRFSGHQFPNYSSELNVNALLLGDSALYLCASRRRTFYNEQFFGPGTRLTVL.